This entry is about one T cell receptor (beta chain). The table came from immunoSEQ multiplex PCR; TCRdb's copy has only in-frame clones and leaves some out. The sample has around 65,000 clones; 89% are singletons. The data were taken from a study of OX40 agonist ivuxolimab in advanced cancers. The length of the CDR3 is 14 residues. V lost 8 bases, J lost 6 bases, and 10 bases stayed unmatched. CDR1 is LNHDA, CDR2 SQIVND, per germline (reference sequence). Sequencing used CD4+ or CD8+ T cells sorted from blood, obtained in a trial of the OX40 agonist ivuxolimab. The V and J genes are TRBV19 and TRBJ1-5, with TRBD1 identical over 7 bases. This TCR came from an adult with an advanced solid tumor such as melanoma, head and neck, liver or kidney cancer. The CDR3 spells CASHDREGGQPQHF. In DNA form, the CDR3 reads TGTGCCAGTCATGACAGGGAAGGGGGTCAGCCCCAGCATTTT.